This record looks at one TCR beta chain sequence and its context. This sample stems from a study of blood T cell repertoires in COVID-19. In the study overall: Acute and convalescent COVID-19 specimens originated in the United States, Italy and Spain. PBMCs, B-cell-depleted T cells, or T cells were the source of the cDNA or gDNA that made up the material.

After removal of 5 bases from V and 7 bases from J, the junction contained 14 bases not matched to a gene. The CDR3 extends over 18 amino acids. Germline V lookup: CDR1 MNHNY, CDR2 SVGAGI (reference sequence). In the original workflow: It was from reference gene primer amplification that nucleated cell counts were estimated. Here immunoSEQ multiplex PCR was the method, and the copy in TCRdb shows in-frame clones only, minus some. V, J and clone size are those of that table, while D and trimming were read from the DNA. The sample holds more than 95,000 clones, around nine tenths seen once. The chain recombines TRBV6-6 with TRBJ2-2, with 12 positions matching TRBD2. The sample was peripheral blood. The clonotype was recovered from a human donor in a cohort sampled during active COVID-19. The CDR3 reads CASSPTSGRGRSGGELFF. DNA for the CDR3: TGTGCCAGCAGTCCGACTAGCGGGAGAGGTAGGAGCGGCGGGGAGCTGTTTTTT.